The 29 T cell receptor beta chains presented below share a single source sample, sequenced in a study of T cell responses to AZD1222 COVID-19 vaccine. Some clones are missing from TCRdb's copy, which holds only in-frame ones; the method was immunoSEQ multiplex PCR. The sample carries some 98,000 clones, about 88% recorded once. The specimen comprised peripheral blood, sampled 28 days after the second AZD1222 dose. These receptors were obtained from an adult who received the AZD1222 COVID-19 vaccine.

The gene calls are TRBV5-5 and TRBJ2-5; D might be TRBD1 (5 bases). Germline V gives CDR1 SGHKS, CDR2 YYEKEE (reference sequence). This CDR3 has 14 residues. Trimming cost V 6 bases and J 5 bases, with 17 bases left between them. CDR3 DNA: TGTGCCAGCATCGATCCCAGGGCTTGGGAGACCCAGTACTTC. This sequence encodes CASIDPRAWETQYF. The variable domain in full, completed from reference TRBV5-5 and TRBJ2-5, reads DAGVTQSPTHLIKTRGQQVTLRCSPISGHKSVSWYQQVLGQGPQFIFQYYEKEERGRGNFPDRFSARQFPNYSSELNVNALLLGDSALYLCASIDPRAWETQYFGPGTRLLVL.

The chain is built from TRBV7-2 and TRBJ2-5; TRBD2 agrees at 8 bases. V gave up 3 bases and J gave up 3 bases; unmatched junction bases: 3. Per the germline V gene, CDR1 is SGHTA and CDR2 is FQGNSA. The CDR3 has 14 residues. CDR3 loop: CASSFSGVEETQYF. The CDR3 nucleotides read TGTGCCAGCAGCTTTAGCGGGGTTGAAGAGACCCAGTACTTC.

The chain combines TRBV28 with TRBJ1-6; D gene uncertain. CDR1 MDHEN and CDR2 SYDVKM come from the germline V gene. There are 16 residues in the CDR3. Trimming removed 0 bases from V and 3 bases from J, with 9 bases in between. CDR3 sequence reads: CASSLWSTFYNSPLHF. The CDR3 DNA is TGTGCCAGCAGTTTATGGAGTACCTTCTATAATTCACCCCTCCACTTT.

V is TRBV9 and J is TRBJ1-1; D not resolved. V shed 6 bases and J shed 5 bases, with 20 bases lying between them. CDR3 length: 15 amino acids. Germline loops: CDR1 SGDLS, CDR2 YYNGEE. CDR3 nucleotides: TGTGCCAGCACCAGTAGCTGGGGTGTGGGGACTGAAGCTTTCTTT. It is translated as CASTSSWGVGTEAFF.

V and J are TRBV15 and TRBJ2-7, with 9 bases aligning to TRBD1. The CDR3 runs 15 residues. The germline V gene has CDR1 LNHNV and CDR2 YYDKDF (reference sequence). The V and J ends lost 4 bases and 0 bases, in that order; junction bases with no gene match: 4. The chain's CDR3 is CATSKKTGGSYEQYF. The DNA of the CDR3 is TGTGCCACCAGCAAAAAGACAGGGGGCTCCTACGAGCAGTACTTC.

CDR3 sequence: CAISGQGAVNTEAFF. CDR3 DNA sequence: TGTGCCATCAGTGGTCAGGGAGCGGTGAACACTGAAGCTTTCTTT. The chain is built from TRBV10-3 and TRBJ1-1, with a possible D match to TRBD1 (5 bases). The CDR3 length is 15 residues. With 4 bases removed from V and 0 bases from J, the gap between germline ends came to 12 bases. Germline values: CDR1 ENHRY, CDR2 SYGVKD.

The rearrangement uses TRBV7-9 and TRBJ2-7; tentatively, D is TRBD1 (6 bases). The V and J ends lost 5 bases and 4 bases respectively, with 18 bases between them. The V gene's germline CDR1 is SEHNR and CDR2 FQNEAQ (reference sequence). The CDR3 is 15 amino acids. DNA of the CDR3: TGTGCCAGCAGCAGTGCGGACAGCCTGGTTTACGAGCAGTACTTC. Its translation is CASSSADSLVYEQYF.

The chain employs TRBV3-1 (or the pseudogene TRBV3-2) and TRBJ1-1; 7 bases map to TRBD1. Trimming cost V 0 bases and J 2 bases; bases outside gene matches: 3. Germline CDR1 is LGHDT and CDR2 is YNNKEL (reference sequence). The CDR3 loop spans 15 amino acids. The CDR3 is CASSQDVGGNTEAFF. CDR3 DNA sequence: TGTGCCAGCAGCCAAGACGTAGGGGGCAACACTGAAGCTTTCTTT.

The genes are TRBV30 and TRBJ2-1; D unresolved. From germline, CDR1 is GTSNPN and CDR2 SVGIG (reference sequence). V was trimmed by 0 bases and J by 5 bases, leaving 5 bases between them. This CDR3 is 12 amino acids long. The CDR3 reads CAWSVAHNEQFF. The CDR3 DNA reads TGTGCCTGGAGTGTGGCTCACAATGAGCAGTTCTTC. Together with reference TRBV30 and TRBJ2-1, the CDR3 gives the full variable domain: SQTIHQWPATLVQPVGSPLSLECTVEGTSNPNLYWYRQAAGRGLQLLFYSVGIGQISSEVPQNLSASRPQDRQFILSSKKLLLSDSGFYLCAWSVAHNEQFFGPGTRLTVL.

The chain employs TRBV10-3 and TRBJ2-6; 8 bases agree with TRBD1. The V gene's germline CDR1 is ENHRY and CDR2 SYGVKD. The length of the CDR3 is 16 residues. With 6 bases clipped from V and 0 bases from J, the junction kept 4 bases outside the gene matches. In nucleotides, the CDR3 is TGTGCCATCAGCGGACAGGGCCGCTCTGGGGCCAACGTCCTGACTTTC. Residues: CAISGQGRSGANVLTF.

This clone was recorded a few times. The CDR3 loop reads CASKQGAAIEPNQPQHF. The CDR3 DNA follows: TGTGCCAGTAAGCAGGGTGCAGCAATAGAGCCGAATCAGCCCCAGCATTTT. The chain is built from TRBV19 and TRBJ1-5; D may be TRBD1 (5 bases). Germline V lookup: CDR1 LNHDA, CDR2 SQIVND (reference sequence). Trimming stripped 7 bases from V and 4 bases from J, with 23 bases between. The CDR3 is 17 amino acids.

The V gene is TRBV5-4, the J gene TRBJ1-6; D gene unclear. V was clipped by 0 bases and J by 9 bases, with 13 bases between them. CDR3 size: 15 residues. Germline CDR1 SGHNT, CDR2 YYREEE (reference sequence). The CDR3 protein is CASSLERRGSSPLHF. The CDR3 nucleotides read TGTGCCAGCAGCTTGGAACGACGAGGGAGTTCACCCCTCCACTTT.

This clone was picked up one time. The chain employs TRBV7-8 and TRBJ2-7; D not resolved. This CDR3 region has 15 residues. Deletions cut 3 bases from V and 0 bases from J, with 12 bases between. CDR1 and CDR2 (germline): SGHVS, FQNEAQ. The CDR3 here is CASSLVRQASYEQYF. The CDR3 bases are TGTGCCAGCAGCTTGGTAAGGCAAGCCTCCTACGAGCAGTACTTC.

V gene TRBV19 combines with J gene TRBJ2-7, with TRBD1 matching 8 bases. V trimming: 1 base; J trimming: 6 bases; junction bases outside the gene matches: 5. CDR3 size: 14 residues. Germline V gene sequence: CDR1 LNHDA, CDR2 SQIVND (reference sequence). CDR3 sequence (DNA): TGTGCCAGTAGTATAGGGGGGACAGGTACCGAGCAGTACTTC. This codes for CASSIGGTGTEQYF.

The J gene is TRBJ1-3, the V gene TRBV27; no clear D. V lost 6 bases and J 5 bases, leaving 14 bases between the germline ends. Germline assignment: CDR1 MNHEY and CDR2 SMNVEV (reference sequence). The CDR3 spans 14 residues. The CDR3 loop is CASRDTGGRNTIYF. The CDR3 bases are TGTGCCAGCAGAGACACGGGCGGTAGAAACACCATATATTTT.

In its sample, this clone was seen once. The chain recombines TRBV29-1 with TRBJ1-1; unclear D gene. V was trimmed by 5 bases and J by 0 bases, leaving 16 bases between them. The CDR3 loop spans 15 amino acids. Germline-derived CDR1 and CDR2 are SQVTM and ANQGSEA. DNA of the CDR3: TGCAGCGTTCATATTTCTTCCCCGCTGAACACTGAAGCTTTCTTT. Its translation is CSVHISSPLNTEAFF.

This clone has a handful of counts. This sequence joins TRBV6-5 and TRBJ2-1; D uncertain. Germline CDR1 and CDR2: MNHEY and SVGAGI. The CDR3 spans 13 residues. Trimming took off 3 bases at V and 4 bases at J, with 7 bases between the two ends. The CDR3 loop reads CASSYGGYNEQFF. The CDR3, as DNA: TGTGCCAGCAGTTATGGTGGTTACAATGAGCAGTTCTTC.

This clone was counted a single time. The V and J genes are TRBV4-1 and TRBJ2-3; D not resolved. CDR3 size: 16 residues. V was cut by 4 bases and J by 4 bases, with 18 bases left in between. The V gene's germline CDR1 is MGHRA and CDR2 YSYEKL. The CDR3 DNA sequence: TGCGCCAGCAGCCGAGCCCCTCCGACGGCGGCAGATACGCAGTATTTT. This gives the protein CASSRAPPTAADTQYF.

This clone occurred a few times. The rearrangement links TRBV2 to TRBJ2-5, with D perhaps being TRBD1 or TRBD2 (5 bases each). The germline gives CDR1 SNHLY, CDR2 FYNNEI. Trimming took 8 bases from V and 5 from J, leaving 21 bases between them. The CDR3 loop spans 15 amino acids. CDR3: CASGGGRGPGETQYF. The CDR3 bases are TGTGCCAGCGGAGGTGGTCGGGGACCTGGGGAGACCCAGTACTTC.

The chain carries TRBV3-1 (or the pseudogene TRBV3-2) and TRBJ1-2; no clear D. The CDR3 loop spans 16 amino acids. The V gene lost 4 bases and the J gene lost 4 bases, with 19 bases spanning the gap. Germline CDR1 LGHDT, CDR2 YNNKEL (reference sequence). The CDR3 sequence: CASSLSYSYLFYGYTF. The CDR3, as DNA: TGTGCCAGCAGCCTCTCATACAGTTACCTTTTCTATGGCTACACCTTC.

The chain combines TRBV4-3 with TRBJ1-6; no clear D. Trimming took off 2 bases at V and 5 bases at J, with 10 bases between the two ends. The CDR3 covers 15 residues. The germline gives CDR1 LGHNA, CDR2 YSLEER. This CDR3 reads CASSQSGGNNSPLHF. CDR3 in DNA: TGCGCCAGCAGCCAATCAGGAGGGAATAATTCACCCCTCCACTTT.

The chain uses TRBV5-1 and TRBJ1-2; 9 bases align to TRBD1. CDR1 and CDR2 from the germline V gene are SGHRS and YFSETQ. The CDR3 length is 15 residues. The J segment lost 7 bases and the V segment lost 0 bases, leaving 7 bases of the junction unmatched. CDR3 loop: CASSLEGGQGIGYTF. The CDR3 DNA reads as TGCGCCAGCAGCTTGGAGGGAGGACAGGGGATTGGCTACACCTTC.

V usage is TRBV19 and J usage is TRBJ2-2; D is possibly TRBD1 or TRBD2 (5 bases each). V lost 3 bases, J lost 6 bases, and 17 bases lay in between. The CDR3 spans 16 residues. Germline V gene data show CDR1 as LNHDA and CDR2 as SQIVND (reference sequence). CDR3 protein: CASSMLQVRGPGELFF. CDR3 DNA sequence: TGTGCCAGTAGTATGCTACAGGTCCGGGGTCCCGGGGAGCTGTTTTTT.

The gene calls are TRBV29-1 and TRBJ1-2; TRBD1 aligns across 8 bases. This CDR3 is 12 amino acids long. Germline CDR1 SQVTM, CDR2 ANQGSEA. Trimming removed 6 bases from V and 8 bases from J; junction bases left unmatched: 8. CDR3 region: CSVKTGVEGYTF. The CDR3 coding sequence is TGCAGCGTCAAGACAGGGGTGGAGGGCTACACCTTC. Based on the CDR3 plus reference TRBV29-1 and TRBJ1-2, the full variable domain is SAVISQKPSRDICQRGTSLTIQCQVDSQVTMMFWYRQQPGQSLTLIATANQGSEATYESGFVIDKFPISRPNLTFSTLTVSNMSPEDSSIYLCSVKTGVEGYTFGSGTRLTVV.

The chain has TRBV2 and TRBJ2-3; the D is unclear. The CDR3 consists of 14 residues. Trimming cost V 7 bases and J 2 bases, with 13 bases left between them. Germline-derived CDR1 and CDR2 are SNHLY and FYNNEI. For the CDR3, the DNA is TGTGCCAGCATGTGGCAGATCATCACAGATACGCAGTATTTT. This codes for CASMWQIITDTQYF. The variable domain in full, completed from reference TRBV2 and TRBJ2-3, reads EPEVTQTPSHQVTQMGQEVILRCVPISNHLYFYWYRQILGQKVEFLVSFYNNEISEKSEIFDDQFSVERPDGSNFTLKIRSTKLEDSAMYFCASMWQIITDTQYFGPGTRLTVL.

This rearrangement joins TRBV7-4 to TRBJ2-2; D is perhaps TRBD2 (5 bases). From germline, CDR1 is SGHVT and CDR2 SQSDAQ. V was cut by 5 bases and J by 6 bases, with 22 bases left in between. The CDR3 loop spans 17 amino acids. This CDR3 reads CASSTPSGIPRAGELFF. Here the CDR3 DNA reads TGTGCCAGCAGCACTCCCTCCGGGATCCCCAGAGCCGGGGAGCTGTTTTTT.

V is TRBV11-3 and J is TRBJ1-2; D is unclear. Per the germline V gene, CDR1 is SGHNT and CDR2 is YENEEA. The CDR3 runs 11 residues. Trimming left V 4 bases short and J 8 bases short, with 8 bases between. The CDR3 is CASSSDGGYTF. The CDR3 DNA sequence: TGTGCCAGCAGCTCCGACGGGGGCTACACCTTC.

This chain uses TRBV7-2 with TRBJ1-2; TRBD1 is a possible D gene (5 bases). Deletions cut 5 bases from V and 2 bases from J, with 15 bases between. Germline V gene data show CDR1 as SGHTA and CDR2 as FQGNSA. The CDR3 loop spans 15 amino acids. For the CDR3, the DNA is TGTGCCAGCAGCCTCATGGGGGGTTCGAACTATGGCTACACCTTC. Translating gives CASSLMGGSNYGYTF.

This chain connects TRBV7-9 to TRBJ1-6, with a possible D match to TRBD1 (5 bases). V dropped 3 bases and J dropped 5 bases, with 11 bases sitting between them. Germline V lookup: CDR1 SEHNR, CDR2 FQNEAQ (reference sequence). The CDR3 length is 15 residues. CDR3 loop: CASSLGGGDNSPLHF. CDR3 nucleotides: TGTGCCAGCAGCTTGGGTGGGGGTGATAATTCACCCCTCCACTTT. Complete variable domain (other parts from reference TRBV7-9 and TRBJ1-6): DTGVSQNPRHKITKRGQNVTFRCDPISEHNRLYWYRQTLGQGPEFLTYFQNEAQLEKSRLLSDRFSAERPKGSFSTLEIQRTEQGDSAMYLCASSLGGGDNSPLHFGNGTRLTVT.